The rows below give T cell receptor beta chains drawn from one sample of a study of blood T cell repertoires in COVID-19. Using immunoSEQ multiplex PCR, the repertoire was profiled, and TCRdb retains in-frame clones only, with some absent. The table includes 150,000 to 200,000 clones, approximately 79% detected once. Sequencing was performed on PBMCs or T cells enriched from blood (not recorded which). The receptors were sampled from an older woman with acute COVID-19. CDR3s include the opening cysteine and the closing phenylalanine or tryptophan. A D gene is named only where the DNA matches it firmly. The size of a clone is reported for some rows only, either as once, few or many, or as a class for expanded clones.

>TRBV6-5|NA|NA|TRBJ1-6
TGTGCCAGCAGTTGGGGGCCGAGACCCAATTCACCCCTCCACTTT
CASSWGPRPNSPLHF
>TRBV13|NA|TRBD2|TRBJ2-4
TGTGCCAGCAGCTTAGTTTCGGCCCTAGCGGGGGCCCCCTTAGCCAAAAACATTCAGTACTTC
CASSLVSALAGAPLAKNIQYF
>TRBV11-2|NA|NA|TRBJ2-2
TGTGCCAGCAGCTTAGTAGGAGAGGGCACCGGGGAGCTGTTTTTT
CASSLVGEGTGELFF
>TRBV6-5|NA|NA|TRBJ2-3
TGTGCCAGCAGTTCCGCACCGGCCCTCGGGGCGCAGTATTTT
CASSSAPALGAQYF
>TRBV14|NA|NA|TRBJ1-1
TGTGCCAGCAGCCGTCTAGGGGGGGGTGACACTGAAGCTTTCTTT
CASSRLGGGDTEAFF
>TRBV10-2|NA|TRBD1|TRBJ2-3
TGCGCCAGCAACGAAGGAACAGGGGCAGATACGCAGTATTTT
CASNEGTGADTQYF
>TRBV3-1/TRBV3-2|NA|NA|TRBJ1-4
TGTGCCAGCAGCTTCCAGGTTCCCAGCCCTGCAACTAATGAAAAACTGTTTTTT
CASSFQVPSPATNEKLFF
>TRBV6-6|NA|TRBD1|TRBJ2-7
TGTGCCAGCAAAAAGACAGGGGCCGACGAGCAGTACTTC
CASKKTGADEQYF
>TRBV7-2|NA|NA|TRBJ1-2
TGTGCCAGCAGCCCTTCATTACAACCGGGGTTAGCCAACTATGGCTACACCTTC
CASSPSLQPGLANYGYTF
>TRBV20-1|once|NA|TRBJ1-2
TGCAGTGCCGACACCAACTATGGCTACACCTTC
CSADTNYGYTF
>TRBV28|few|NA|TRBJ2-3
TGTGCCAGCAGCAAAACAGATACGCAGTATTTT
CASSKTDTQYF
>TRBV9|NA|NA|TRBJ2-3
TGTGCCAGCAGCGTAGAAATGGGGGCCCCAGATACGCAGTATTTT
CASSVEMGAPDTQYF